The T cell receptor beta chain described here comes from a study of T-cell reconstitution after alpha-beta-depleted transplantation in children. The CDR3 sequence is 15 residues long. The germline V gene has CDR1 MGHRA and CDR2 YSYEKL. Deletions cut 0 bases from V and 5 bases from J, with 12 bases between. Findings and caveats of the study: Certain patients had high TCRbeta diversity at day 60, and it came from recipient T cells and thymic progenitors that survived.

Comment on this clonotype: Antigen unknown.

Unique molecular identifiers were incorporated into the prepared TCRbeta library. TCRdb recomputed calls from the PCR reads with MiXCR, one row per CDR3 protein. The sample includes about 980,000 distinct CDR3 sequences, around 30% of them seen just once. V and J are TRBV4-1 and TRBJ2-3; perhaps TRBD1 as D (6 bases). Sequences were derived from PBMCs, mostly from graft donor cells, sampled 360 days after TCRalphabeta/CD19-depleted stem cell transplant. This receptor was obtained from a boy in the first two years of life who had a stem cell transplant for SCID, so the T cells may come from the graft donor. DNA of the CDR3: TGCGCCAGCAGCCAAGATGAGGGCAGGGGAGATACGCAGTATTTT. Protein: CASSQDEGRGDTQYF.